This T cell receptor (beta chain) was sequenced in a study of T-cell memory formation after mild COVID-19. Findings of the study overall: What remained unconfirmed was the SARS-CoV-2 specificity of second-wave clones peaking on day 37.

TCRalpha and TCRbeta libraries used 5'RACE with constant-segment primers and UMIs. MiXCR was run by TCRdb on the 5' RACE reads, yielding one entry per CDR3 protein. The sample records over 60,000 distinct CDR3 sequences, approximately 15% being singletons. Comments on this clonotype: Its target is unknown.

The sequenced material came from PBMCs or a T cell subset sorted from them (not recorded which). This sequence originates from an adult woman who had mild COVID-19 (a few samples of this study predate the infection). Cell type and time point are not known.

This CDR3 is CASSAAGTSGRRETQYF. The CDR3 DNA sequence: TGTGCCAGCAGCGCCGCCGGGACTAGCGGGAGACGAGAGACCCAGTACTTC. The chain is built from TRBV9 and TRBJ2-5; 14 positions agree with TRBD2. The CDR3 consists of 17 residues. V dropped 3 bases and J dropped 4; count of bases not matched to a gene: 8. Germline V CDR1 and CDR2: SGDLS, YYNGEE.